This TCR beta chain was captured by sequencing in a study of cytomegalovirus exposure and HLA in healthy donors. In the study overall: Prior work identified about 120 million unique TCR beta sequences in some 180 million T cells.

The PCR contained 60 Vbeta and 13 Jbeta primers. TCRdb's copy holds only in-frame clones and misses some; the assay was immunoSEQ multiplex PCR. The sample lists over 100,000 clones, 73% seen once, with roughly 8% in the top ten. The study's findings and limits: Overall, approximately 150 TCR beta chains were annotated as cytomegalovirus-associated.

Of note for this clone: Its antigen remains unknown.

The length of the CDR3 is 14 residues. With 8 bases clipped from V and 6 bases from J, the junction kept 9 bases outside the gene matches. Germline V gene lookup returns CDR1 LNHDA and CDR2 SQIVND (reference sequence). The sequence came from a man aged 40-55 years in good health and CMV-seronegative. Input material: PBMCs. The chain uses TRBV19 and TRBJ1-5; 8 bases fit TRBD1. The CDR3 is CASVGQGVVQPQHF. The CDR3 DNA reads as TGTGCCAGTGTTGGACAGGGCGTCGTTCAGCCCCAGCATTTT.